These T cell receptor beta chains were read from a single sample in a study of T cells in Graves' hyperthyroidism and ophthalmopathy. Each CDR3 protein is one row after TCRdb ran MiXCR on the multiplex PCR reads. Here the sample spans 690,000 or so distinct CDR3 sequences, approximately 19% being singletons. The sample taken for sequencing was blood. Receptors were obtained from a woman in her forties or fifties with Graves' hyperthyroidism that later progressed to Graves' ophthalmopathy. Each CDR3 is given with its conserved first and last residue. D genes are given only for firm matches. Clone size appears in some rows only: once, few, many, or a class for an expanded clone.

CDR3aa	CDR3nt	d_gene	v_gene	abundance	j_gene
CASAWGTNYGYTF	TGTGCCAGCGCATGGGGTACTAACTATGGCTACACCTTC	NA	TRBV27	NA	TRBJ1-2
CASSFVQGYGYTF	TGTGCCAGCAGTTTTGTACAGGGCTATGGCTACACCTTC	NA	TRBV27	once	TRBJ1-2
CASRASGGAPGELFF	TGTGCCAGCCGAGCTAGCGGGGGGGCCCCCGGGGAGCTGTTTTTT	TRBD2	TRBV27	NA	TRBJ2-2
CSALPQGSGQETQYF	TGCAGTGCCCTACCACAGGGTTCCGGCCAAGAGACCCAGTACTTC	NA	TRBV20-1	few	TRBJ2-5
CAISYFGGNTEAFF	TGTGCCATCAGTTACTTTGGGGGCAACACTGAAGCTTTCTTT	NA	TRBV10-3	few	TRBJ1-1
CASSQLAGEETQYF	TGCGCCAGCAGCCAACTAGCGGGGGAAGAGACCCAGTACTTC	TRBD2	TRBV5-1	few	TRBJ2-5
CASSLNPAGGRDTQYF	TGTGCCAGCAGCTTGAATCCGGCAGGGGGAAGAGATACGCAGTATTTT	TRBD1	TRBV5-4	NA	TRBJ2-3
CSARWGGSEQFF	TGCAGCGCCCGGTGGGGAGGGAGTGAGCAGTTCTTC	TRBD2	TRBV29-1	few	TRBJ2-1
CASSLGYGRNTEAFF	TGTGCCAGCAGCTTAGGGTACGGGAGGAACACTGAAGCTTTCTTT	NA	TRBV7-8	many	TRBJ1-1
CASSSNRDNFFAYEKLFF	TGCGCCAGCAGCTCTAACCGGGACAACTTCTTCGCTTATGAAAAACTGTTTTTT	NA	TRBV5-1	few	TRBJ1-4
CASSSSGGVETQYF	TGTGCCAGCAGCTCTAGCGGGGGTGTGGAGACCCAGTACTTC	TRBD2	TRBV7-2	NA	TRBJ2-5
CASSLAEGQDPNQPQHF	TGTGCCAGCAGCTTAGCCGAGGGACAGGACCCCAATCAGCCCCAGCATTTT	TRBD1	TRBV7-9	NA	TRBJ1-5